One TCR beta chain is described in this entry. This specimen comes from a study of blood T cell repertoires in COVID-19. Looking at the study overall: Sites in the United States, Italy and Spain provided acute and convalescent COVID-19 samples.

Per the authors' pipeline: Reference gene primer amplification gave nucleated cell count estimates. TCRdb's copy holds only in-frame clones and misses some; the assay was immunoSEQ multiplex PCR. V and J calls and clone size are given by that table; D and trimming were obtained from the DNA. The sample includes fewer than 250,000 clones, about 83% of them seen just once. V lost 7 bases and J 0 bases, leaving 15 bases between the germline ends. Germline values: CDR1 SGHRS, CDR2 YFSETQ. This CDR3 is 15 amino acids long. The Seattle patients joined while their infection was active and were tracked longitudinally afterward.

The receptor was derived from a woman of 80 years or more with COVID-19, enrolled during active disease. The sequenced material came from peripheral blood. This chain connects TRBV5-1 to TRBJ2-3, with a weak D call TRBD2 (5 bases). As DNA, the CDR3 is TGCGCCAGCTCCGTTGGACTTAGCAGCACAGATACGCAGTATTTT. Residues: CASSVGLSSTDTQYF.